This T cell receptor beta chain was profiled in a study of T cell responses to AZD1222 COVID-19 vaccine. Overall study findings and caveats: Across the whole spike, CD4 TCRs peaked at regions 160-218 and 743-854. The study found Spike-specific TCR breadth and depth rose after two AZD1222 doses. Repertoires were obtained solely post-peak T cell response. Reportedly, close to half of spike-specific TCRs are directed against unmutated variant regions.

With regard to this clone: Its antigen is undetermined.

Profiled with immunoSEQ multiplex PCR; TCRdb holds only in-frame clones, not every one. The sample includes 65,000 to 70,000 clones, about four fifths of them seen just once. The sequencing here drew on peripheral blood, taken 28 days after the second AZD1222 dose. This receptor was obtained from an adult who received the AZD1222 COVID-19 vaccine.

In DNA form, the CDR3 reads TGTGCCAGCAGTGAGGGGCCCGCTGGGGCCTACGAGCAGTACTTC. Its protein product is CASSEGPAGAYEQYF. The chain employs TRBV6-1 and TRBJ2-7; D perhaps matches TRBD1 (5 bases). This CDR3 comprises 15 residues. V was trimmed by 3 bases and J by 2 bases, leaving 14 bases between them. Germline V gene sequence: CDR1 MNHNS, CDR2 SASEGT.